A selection of T cell receptor beta chains follows, all from one sample in a study of early T cells in non-severe SARS-CoV-2 infection. TCRdb re-called the 5' RACE reads through MiXCR, storing one row per CDR3 protein. In the table there are about 34,000 distinct CDR3 sequences, 5.5% to 7.5% of which are singletons. Sequencing was done on a sample of whole blood. The receptors stem from an adult who was a healthcare worker with PCR-confirmed SARS-CoV-2 infection or an uninfected control (not recorded which). Each CDR3 is given with its conserved first and last residue. D genes are given only for firm matches. The size of a clone is reported for some rows only, either as once, few or many, or as a class for expanded clones.

D gene	J gene	CDR3 length	clone size	V gene	CDR3 DNA	CDR3 protein
TRBD2	TRBJ2-7	16	few	TRBV7-9	TGTGCCAGCAGCTTAGCTCTAAGCGGGGGGATCTACGAGCAGTACTTC	CASSLALSGGIYEQYF
TRBD1	TRBJ1-1	12	many	TRBV10-2	TGCGCCAGCAGTCCTGGACAGGTTGAAGCTTTCTTT	CASSPGQVEAFF
.	TRBJ1-2	13	many	TRBV29-1	TGCAGCGCCCTCCAGAACTCTAACTATGGCTACACCTTC	CSALQNSNYGYTF
TRBD1	TRBJ2-7	14	.	TRBV7-9	TGTGCCAGCAGCTTCCCTGGACAGGGGGCCGAGCAGTACTTC	CASSFPGQGAEQYF
TRBD1	TRBJ2-7	14	many	TRBV3-1	TGTGCCAGCAGCCCCGGACAGGGGGCTGGTGAGCAGTACTTC	CASSPGQGAGEQYF
.	TRBJ1-2	14	many	TRBV9	TGTGCCAGCAGCGTAGGGCAGGGCGACTATGGCTACACCTTC	CASSVGQGDYGYTF
.	TRBJ2-7	14	many	TRBV19	TGTGCCAGTAGTATAGTCGGGACACTGGGCGAGCAGTACTTC	CASSIVGTLGEQYF
.	TRBJ2-3	15	.	TRBV11-2	TGTGCCAGCAGCTTAGTGTACGGGGGAGCAGATACGCAGTATTTT	CASSLVYGGADTQYF
.	TRBJ2-2	12	many	TRBV11-2	TGTGCCAGCAGCCGAGGGGACCGGGAGCTGTTTTTT	CASSRGDRELFF
.	TRBJ1-5	15	.	TRBV7-2	TGTGCCAGCAGCTTAGACGGTTCTCGCAATCAGCCCCAGCATTTT	CASSLDGSRNQPQHF
.	TRBJ2-7	14	few	TRBV7-6	TGTGCCAGCAGCTTAGCAGGGAGCTCCTACGAGCAGTACTTC	CASSLAGSSYEQYF
.	TRBJ1-4	16	many	TRBV7-2	TGTGCCAGCAGCTTAGAAGGGACAACAACTAATGAAAAACTGTTTTTT	CASSLEGTTTNEKLFF
.	TRBJ2-3	15	once	TRBV11-2	TGTGCCAGCAGCGTCGGGAACAGGGACCAAGATACGCAGTATTTT	CASSVGNRDQDTQYF
TRBD2	TRBJ2-7	17	many	TRBV7-2	TGTGCCAGCAGCTTAACGAACCTAGCGGGGGGGCCCTACGAGCAGTACTTC	CASSLTNLAGGPYEQYF
.	TRBJ2-5	16	.	TRBV20-1	TGCAGTGCTAGAGATGACGGGACATCGGCGGAAGAGACCCAGTACTTC	CSARDDGTSAEETQYF
.	TRBJ2-5	13	many	TRBV14	TGTGCCAGCAGCCGAGGAACCCTGGAGACCCAGTACTTC	CASSRGTLETQYF
.	TRBJ1-5	14	few	TRBV5-1	TGCGCCAGCAGCTCAGAGCCTAGCAATCAGCCCCAGCATTTT	CASSSEPSNQPQHF
TRBD1	TRBJ1-2	15	many	TRBV9	TGTGCCAGCAGCGCTCGACAGGGGATTCAGGGTGGCTACACCTTC	CASSARQGIQGGYTF
TRBD1	TRBJ2-5	13	many	TRBV7-2	TGTGCCAGCAGCATAGACAGGGTAGAGACCCAGTACTTC	CASSIDRVETQYF
.	TRBJ2-7	13	.	TRBV7-6	TGTGCCAGCAGCTTAGCAGGGGGTGACGAGCAGTACTTC	CASSLAGGDEQYF
.	TRBJ2-7	14	many	TRBV6-5	TGTGCCAGCAGTTACTCCGGGCCGGGTTACGAGCAGTACTTC	CASSYSGPGYEQYF
.	TRBJ2-7	14	.	TRBV12-3/TRBV12-4	TGTGCCAGCAGTTCTACATCCGGGGGCTACGAGCAGTACTTC	CASSSTSGGYEQYF
.	TRBJ1-2	13	many	TRBV4-1	TGCGCCAGCAGCCAATCAGGGGACTATGGCTACACCTTC	CASSQSGDYGYTF
.	TRBJ2-5	10	many	TRBV20-1	TGCAGTGCTAGGGAGGAGACCCAGTACTTC	CSAREETQYF
TRBD1	TRBJ2-7	13	many	TRBV12-3/TRBV12-4	TGTGCCAGCAGTCCTCGGACAGGGGACGAGCAGTACTTC	CASSPRTGDEQYF
.	TRBJ2-7	13	few	TRBV4-1	TGCGCCAGCAGCCAAGGAACAGGCTACGAGCAGTACTTC	CASSQGTGYEQYF
.	TRBJ2-1	18	many	TRBV30	TGTGCCTGGAGACAAAGAGGGGGGGGCGGCATTTCCTACAATGAGCAGTTCTTC	CAWRQRGGGGISYNEQFF
TRBD1	TRBJ2-1	16	many	TRBV7-2	TGTGCCAGCAGCTCTCGGACAGGGGGCTCCTACAATGAGCAGTTCTTC	CASSSRTGGSYNEQFF
.	TRBJ2-7	14	.	TRBV3-1	TGTGCCAGCAGCCAAAGCGTGTTTGCCTACGAGCAGTACTTC	CASSQSVFAYEQYF
.	TRBJ1-5	13	many	TRBV27	TGTGCCAGCAGTCCCTCAGTGAACCAGCCCCAGCATTTT	CASSPSVNQPQHF
.	TRBJ1-4	15	many	TRBV15	TGTGCCACCAGCAGAGCATTCAATTCTAATGAAAAACTGTTTTTT	CATSRAFNSNEKLFF
TRBD1	TRBJ2-3	16	many	TRBV10-3	TGTGCCATCAGTGATTGGGACAGCGCTAGCACAGATACGCAGTATTTT	CAISDWDSASTDTQYF
.	TRBJ2-1	13	many	TRBV27	TGTGCCAGCTCTAGGTTGGGCTACAATGAGCAGTTCTTC	CASSRLGYNEQFF
TRBD1	TRBJ1-1	13	few	TRBV6-5	TGTGCCAGCAGTTACTCACCGGGACAGGGGGCTTTCTTT	CASSYSPGQGAFF
.	TRBJ1-2	12	medium-sized	TRBV20-1	TGCAGTGCTGAAGACAGGTCTGGGGGCTACACCTTC	CSAEDRSGGYTF
TRBD1	TRBJ1-2	13	many	TRBV29-1	TGCAGCGTTGAAATGGGGACAGGCTATGGCTACACCTTC	CSVEMGTGYGYTF
.	TRBJ2-7	12	.	TRBV27	TGTGCCAGCAGTTCTGCAGCCTACGAGCAGTACTTC	CASSSAAYEQYF
.	TRBJ1-6	14	many	TRBV28	TGTGCCAGCCATCGGGGACGATATAATTCACCCCTCCACTTT	CASHRGRYNSPLHF
TRBD2	TRBJ2-7	18	.	TRBV4-1	TGCGCCAGCAGCCAAGCCGACTTTCTCGCGGGGGGGGCCTACGAGCAGTACTTC	CASSQADFLAGGAYEQYF
.	TRBJ1-4	16	many	TRBV6-5	TGTGCCAGCAGTTACGGGTTGGGCAGGGTACGCGAAAAACTGTTTTTT	CASSYGLGRVREKLFF
TRBD2	TRBJ2-7	13	many	TRBV13	TGTGCCAGCAGCTTAAGCGGGGAGTACGAGCAGTACTTC	CASSLSGEYEQYF
.	TRBJ2-7	14	many	TRBV5-6	TGTGCCAGCAGCTTGGCTAGTAAGCCCTACGAGCAGTACTTC	CASSLASKPYEQYF
.	TRBJ2-2	13	few	TRBV5-1	TGCGCCAGCAGCTTGGAATACACCGGGGAGCTGTTTTTT	CASSLEYTGELFF
TRBD1	TRBJ1-1	15	few	TRBV12-3/TRBV12-4	TGTGCCAGCAGTTCTCCGGGACAGGGAAGGGCTGAAGCTTTCTTT	CASSSPGQGRAEAFF
TRBD2	TRBJ2-1	15	many	TRBV28	TGTGCCAGCAGTTTCGCGGGAGGGAGACAAAGGGAGCAGTTCTTC	CASSFAGGRQREQFF
TRBD2	TRBJ2-3	16	few	TRBV7-8	TGTGCCAGCAGCTTAACTAGCGGGAGGAGCACAGATACGCAGTATTTT	CASSLTSGRSTDTQYF
.	TRBJ1-4	13	.	TRBV6-4	TGTGCCAGCAGTCTCCAGGAAGGGGAAAAACTGTTTTTT	CASSLQEGEKLFF
TRBD1	TRBJ1-2	13	many	TRBV3-1	TGTGCCAGCAGCCAGAGAGGGACAGATGGCTACACCTTC	CASSQRGTDGYTF
TRBD1	TRBJ1-1	13	many	TRBV7-2	TGTGCCAGCAGCTTCCGACAGGGAACTGAAGCTTTCTTT	CASSFRQGTEAFF
.	TRBJ2-7	13	few	TRBV28	TGTGCCAGCACGACCGTCCTTAACTACGAGCAGTACTTC	CASTTVLNYEQYF